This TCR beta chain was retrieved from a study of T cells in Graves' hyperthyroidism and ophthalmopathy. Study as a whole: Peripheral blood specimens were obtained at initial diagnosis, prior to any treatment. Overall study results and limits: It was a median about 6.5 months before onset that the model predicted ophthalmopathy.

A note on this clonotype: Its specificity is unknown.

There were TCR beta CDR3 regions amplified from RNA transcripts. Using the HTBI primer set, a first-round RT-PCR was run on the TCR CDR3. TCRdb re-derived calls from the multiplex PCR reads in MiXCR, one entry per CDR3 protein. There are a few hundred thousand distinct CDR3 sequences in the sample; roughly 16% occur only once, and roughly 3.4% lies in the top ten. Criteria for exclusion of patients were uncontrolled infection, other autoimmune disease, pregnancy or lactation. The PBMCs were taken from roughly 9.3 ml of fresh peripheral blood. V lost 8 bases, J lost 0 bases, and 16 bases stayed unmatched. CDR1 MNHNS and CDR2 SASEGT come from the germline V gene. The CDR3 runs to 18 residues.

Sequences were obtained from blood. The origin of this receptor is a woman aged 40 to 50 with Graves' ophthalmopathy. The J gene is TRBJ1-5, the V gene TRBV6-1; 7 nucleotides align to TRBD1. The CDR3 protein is CASDLDRERGVSNQPQHF. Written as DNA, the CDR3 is TGTGCCAGCGACCTCGACAGGGAACGGGGAGTTAGCAATCAGCCCCAGCATTTT.